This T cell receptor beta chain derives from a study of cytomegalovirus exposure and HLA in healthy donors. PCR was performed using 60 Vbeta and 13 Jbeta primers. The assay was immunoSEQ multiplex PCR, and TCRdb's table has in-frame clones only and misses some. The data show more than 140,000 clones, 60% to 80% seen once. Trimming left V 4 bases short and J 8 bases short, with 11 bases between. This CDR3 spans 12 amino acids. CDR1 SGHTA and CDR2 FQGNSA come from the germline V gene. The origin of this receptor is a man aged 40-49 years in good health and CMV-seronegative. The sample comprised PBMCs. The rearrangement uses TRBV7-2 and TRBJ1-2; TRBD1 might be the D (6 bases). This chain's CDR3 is CASSSRTVGYTF. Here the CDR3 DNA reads TGTGCCAGCAGCTCAAGGACAGTCGGCTACACCTTC.